This T cell receptor (beta chain) originates from a study of T cell repertoires in aging, cancer and after chemotherapy. Turning to the study itself: Glioblastoma patients receiving temozolomide-based therapy gave paired samples before and after chemotherapy. Overall study findings and caveats: Healthy donors lost TCR diversity with age mainly through richness, cancer patients through richness and evenness. Across the chemotherapy interval, each cancer cohort showed higher median generation probability, suggesting thymic rebound.

Per germline, CDR1 MNHEY and CDR2 SMNVEV (reference sequence). This CDR3 is 12 amino acids long. V lost 5 bases, J lost 6 bases, and 9 bases lay in between. The template was genomic DNA from peripheral blood, not RNA. A mixed TRB-A/B primer pool amplified rearranged TRB by multiplex touch-down PCR. TCRdb processed the multiplex PCR reads anew with MiXCR; each CDR3 protein has one entry. The data hold about 3,000 distinct CDR3 sequences, with more than 20% observed a single time. As regards this clonotype: Its target is not known.

This receptor was obtained from a human donor with a solid tumor. Sequenced: blood. This sequence joins TRBV27 and TRBJ2-3; TRBD2 might be the D (5 bases). CDR3 sequence reads: CASSLDLDTQYF. The CDR3, as DNA: TGTGCCAGCAGTCTGGACTTGGATACGCAGTATTTT.